The 26 T cell receptor beta chains in this list originate from one sample, sequenced in a study of blood T cell repertoires in COVID-19. Only in-frame clones appear in the TCRdb table, and some are missing; sequencing was by immunoSEQ multiplex PCR. The sample lists approximately 100,000 clones, more than 85% seen once, with 15% to 20% in the top ten. Sequencing used peripheral blood. The receptors were gathered from a human donor with acute or convalescent COVID-19. The donor label of this sample is uncertain.

V usage is TRBV30 and J usage is TRBJ1-4; D gene uncertain. V lost 4 bases and J 5 bases, leaving 8 bases between the germline ends. Germline V gene sequence: CDR1 GTSNPN, CDR2 SVGIG (reference sequence). This CDR3 is 12 amino acids long. CDR3 DNA sequence: TGTGCCTGGAACGGCAGGAATGAAAAACTGTTTTTT. Its protein product is CAWNGRNEKLFF.

As concerns this clone: Other DNA sequences in this specimen translate into the identical CDR3. The genes are TRBV7-9 and TRBJ2-5, with D uncertain. Germline-derived CDR1 and CDR2 are SEHNR and FQNEAQ (reference sequence). This CDR3 comprises 13 residues. The V and J ends lost 5 bases and 5 bases respectively, with 12 bases between them. The DNA of the CDR3 is TGTGCCAGCAGCACGACCGAGGAGGAGACCCAGTACTTC. Amino acids: CASSTTEEETQYF.

This chain uses TRBV9 with TRBJ1-4; possible D gene TRBD1, 5 bases. The CDR3 covers 16 residues. Germline assignment: CDR1 SGDLS and CDR2 YYNGEE. Between the trimmed V and J ends, which lost 3 bases and 4 bases, there was a span of 16 bases. CDR3 protein: CASSDGRGSFNEKLFF. DNA of the CDR3: TGTGCCAGCAGCGATGGGAGGGGCAGCTTTAATGAAAAACTGTTTTTT.

This chain links TRBV11-1 with TRBJ2-1; possibly TRBD2 for D (5 bases). Germline CDR1 is SGHAT and CDR2 is FQDESV (reference sequence). Trimming shortened V by 5 bases and J by 3 bases, and 14 bases separated the two germline ends. The CDR3 has 15 residues. The CDR3 region has the DNA TGTGCCAGCAGCCCAGGACCGGGGTTCTACAATGAGCAGTTCTTC. This sequence encodes CASSPGPGFYNEQFF.

This rearrangement joins TRBV6-6 to TRBJ2-1; D may be TRBD2 (6 bases). Deletions cut 5 bases from V and 3 bases from J, with 11 bases between. Per germline, CDR1 MNHNY and CDR2 SVGAGI (reference sequence). The CDR3 sequence is 14 residues long. CDR3 region: CASSAGLLYNEQFF. CDR3 nucleotide sequence: TGTGCCAGCAGTGCGGGACTCCTCTACAATGAGCAGTTCTTC.

The V gene is TRBV11-2, the J gene TRBJ2-7; 8 nucleotides align to TRBD2. The V segment lost 2 bases and the J segment 4 bases; nucleotides outside the gene matches: 19. Germline V gene data show CDR1 as SGHAT and CDR2 as FQNNGV. CDR3 length: 19 residues. CDR3 nucleotide sequence: TGTGCCAGCAGCTTAACTGCGCGAGGGCCCAGCGGGAGAACTTACGAGCAGTACTTC. Its protein product is CASSLTARGPSGRTYEQYF.

This chain connects TRBV27 to TRBJ2-5; TRBD1 might be the D (6 bases). With 0 bases removed from V and 4 bases from J, the gap between germline ends came to 12 bases. Germline lookup yields CDR1 MNHEY and CDR2 SMNVEV (reference sequence). The CDR3 covers 15 residues. The CDR3 region is CASSLSVAGAETQYF. The DNA of the CDR3 is TGTGCCAGCAGTTTATCGGTCGCAGGGGCAGAGACCCAGTACTTC.

The rearrangement uses TRBV28 and TRBJ2-3, with 15 bases identical to TRBD2. With 4 bases clipped from V and 6 bases from J, the junction kept 5 bases outside the gene matches. CDR3 length: 16 residues. The germline gives CDR1 MDHEN, CDR2 SYDVKM. The CDR3 nucleotides are TGTGCCAGCAGTTCCATGGGACTAGCGGGAGGTGATACGCAGTATTTT. Its protein is CASSSMGLAGGDTQYF.

The rearrangement links TRBV3-1 (or the pseudogene TRBV3-2) to TRBJ2-5; 8 bases align to TRBD1. With V trimmed by 4 bases and J by 5 bases, 12 bases remained unmatched. Germline assignment: CDR1 LGHDT and CDR2 YNNKEL (reference sequence). The CDR3 is 16 residues long. DNA of the CDR3: TGTGCCAGCAGCCCCGAGGACAGGGCGGGCGGTGAGACCCAGTACTTC. Its translation is CASSPEDRAGGETQYF.

The sample holds one count of this clone. CDR3 residues: CASSQRLAGLTGELFF. The CDR3 coding sequence is TGTGCCAGCAGCCAACGACTAGCGGGCCTCACCGGGGAGCTGTTTTTT. V and J are TRBV14 and TRBJ2-2; TRBD2 matches 10 bases. This CDR3 contains 16 residues. V lost 2 bases to trimming and J lost 4 bases; unmatched junction nucleotides: 4. CDR1 and CDR2 from the germline V gene are SGHDN and FVKESK.

The rearrangement joins TRBV27 to TRBJ1-6, with D possibly TRBD1 on 6 matching bases. Trimming removed 9 bases from V and 9 bases from J, with 21 bases in between. This CDR3 is 15 amino acids long. Germline V lookup: CDR1 MNHEY, CDR2 SMNVEV (reference sequence). The CDR3 loop reads CASRNRDSIFSPLHF. The CDR3 nucleotides read TGTGCCAGTAGGAACAGGGATTCGATATTTTCACCCCTCCACTTT.

V is TRBV6-2 or TRBV6-3 and J is TRBJ2-5, with D maybe TRBD2 (5 bases). The V gene's germline CDR1 is MNHEY and CDR2 SVGEGT. This CDR3 is built from 11 residues. The V gene lost 6 bases and the J gene lost 12 bases, with 14 bases spanning the gap. The CDR3 DNA sequence: TGTGCCAGCAGCCCGGGGTCACTAGAGTACTTC. Protein: CASSPGSLEYF.

The chain joins TRBV28 to TRBJ2-3, with D possibly TRBD1 on 5 matching bases. Germline CDR1 is MDHEN and CDR2 is SYDVKM. Trimming took off 7 bases at V and 1 base at J, with 15 bases between the two ends. The CDR3 is made up of 15 amino acids. For the CDR3, the DNA is TGTGCCAGCACCGACCCAGGGTCCGGCACAGATACGCAGTATTTT. As protein: CASTDPGSGTDTQYF.

In nucleotides, the CDR3 is TGTGCCAGCAGCCAAGATACCGGCGGGGGGTTAGGGACCCAGTACTTC. Residues: CASSQDTGGGLGTQYF. The gene calls are TRBV3-1 (or the pseudogene TRBV3-2) and TRBJ2-5; 8 nucleotides match TRBD2. V was clipped by 0 bases and J by 7 bases; unmatched bases: 10. Germline lookup yields CDR1 LGHDT and CDR2 YNNKEL (reference sequence). There are 16 residues in the CDR3.

J is TRBJ2-5 and V is TRBV18; D ambiguous. CDR3 length equals 11 residues. V lost 4 bases, J lost 2 bases, and 2 bases lay in between. Germline CDR1 and CDR2: KGHSH and LQKENI. CDR3 residues: CASSLQETQYF. The CDR3 DNA reads as TGTGCCAGCTCACTACAAGAGACCCAGTACTTC.

The chain is built from TRBV10-2 and TRBJ2-3; 9 bases agree with TRBD2. Germline V lookup: CDR1 WSHSY, CDR2 SAAADI. There are 16 residues in the CDR3. V was pared by 0 bases and J by 8 bases, with 9 bases of the junction left unmatched. CDR3 residues: CASSESGAGGPGTQYF. For the CDR3, the DNA is TGCGCCAGCAGTGAGTCGGGGGCGGGAGGGCCTGGTACGCAGTATTTT.

The chain combines TRBV23-1 with TRBJ1-2; D gene uncertain. TRBV23-1 is given ORF status, its function remaining uncertain. This CDR3 is built from 13 residues. Trimming shortened V by 4 bases and J by 10 bases, and 16 bases separated the two germline ends. As DNA, the CDR3 is TGCGCCAGCAGTCCCCGGTGTGCCGCTGCCTACACCTTC. Translated: CASSPRCAAAYTF.

The genes are TRBV6-5 and TRBJ2-3; 7 positions agree with TRBD2. V shed 0 bases, J shed 0 bases, and the junction held 0 bases outside the gene matches. CDR1 is MNHEY and CDR2 is SVGAGI in the germline V gene. The CDR3 length is 15 residues. Here the CDR3 reads CASSYSGGSTDTQYF. As DNA, the CDR3 is TGTGCCAGCAGTTACTCGGGGGGGAGCACAGATACGCAGTATTTT.

V and J are TRBV9 and TRBJ1-1, with D possibly being TRBD1 (5 bases). V was pared by 4 bases and J by 2 bases, with 18 bases between. Per germline, CDR1 SGDLS and CDR2 YYNGEE. The CDR3 is 16 residues long. In nucleotides, the CDR3 is TGTGCCAGCAGCCCGATACCCAGGGCGGTCAACACTGAAGCTTTCTTT. Its protein is CASSPIPRAVNTEAFF.

The J gene is TRBJ2-1, the V gene TRBV7-8; the D is unclear. The CDR3 covers 11 residues. Per the germline V gene, CDR1 is SGHVS and CDR2 is FQNEAQ. The germline V and J ends were trimmed by 6 bases and 8 bases, with 8 bases remaining between them. CDR3 sequence reads: CASSRIYEQFF. The CDR3 DNA sequence: TGTGCCAGCAGTCGAATCTATGAGCAGTTCTTC.

The chain carries TRBV19 and TRBJ2-1, with 11 bases that match TRBD2. Trimming at V came to 0 bases and at J to 8 bases, leaving 12 bases not matched to a gene. The germline V gene encodes CDR1 LNHDA and CDR2 SQIVND (reference sequence). CDR3 size: 18 residues. In DNA, the CDR3 is TGTGCCAGTAGTATAGACCCGGCGACTAGCGGGACGTCCGATGAGCAGTTCTTC. This encodes CASSIDPATSGTSDEQFF.

This clone was found a few times. This chain joins TRBV5-1 and TRBJ1-2; possibly TRBD1 for D (6 bases). This CDR3 has 12 amino acids. CDR1 is SGHRS and CDR2 is YFSETQ in the germline V gene. The ends were cut back, 5 bases at V and 4 bases at J, with 9 bases in the middle. The CDR3 sequence is CASSIGGYGYTF. The DNA of the CDR3 is TGCGCCAGCAGTATAGGGGGCTATGGCTACACCTTC.

The chain couples TRBV7-2 to TRBJ1-2; D is unclear. The CDR3 covers 15 residues. Germline CDR1 is SGHTA and CDR2 is FQGNSA. Trimming took 3 bases from V and 1 from J, leaving 12 bases between them. The CDR3 nucleotides read TGTGCCAGCAGCTTTGCGGGCAGCGGTAACTATGGCTACACCTTC. Its protein product is CASSFAGSGNYGYTF.

The V and J genes are TRBV4-1 and TRBJ2-1; TRBD1 aligns across 8 bases. The germline V gene has CDR1 MGHRA and CDR2 YSYEKL. The CDR3 extends over 17 amino acids. The ends lost 1 base at V and 1 base at J; junction bases unmatched: 6. In DNA form, the CDR3 reads TGCGCCAGCAGCCAAGGACCGGGACAGGTATCCTACAATGAGCAGTTCTTC. Amino acid sequence: CASSQGPGQVSYNEQFF.

This clone was observed a single time. The V and J genes are TRBV27 and TRBJ1-1, with D possibly TRBD1 on 6 matching bases. V lost 1 base, J lost 4 bases, and 10 bases lay in between. Germline CDR1 is MNHEY and CDR2 is SMNVEV (reference sequence). This CDR3 is 14 amino acids long. The DNA for the CDR3 is TGTGCCAGCAGTTTATGGGGGCCGGGCACTGAAGCTTTCTTT. Amino acids: CASSLWGPGTEAFF.

DNA for the CDR3: TGTGCCAGCTCACTAGGGGGATATGGTGAAGCTTTCTTT. Amino acids: CASSLGGYGEAFF. The gene calls are TRBV18 and TRBJ1-1, with D tentatively TRBD1 (6 bases). Germline V CDR1 and CDR2: KGHSH, LQKENI. Trimming removed 4 bases from V and 7 bases from J, with 13 bases in between. The CDR3 contains 13 residues.